Given below is one T cell receptor (beta chain) in context. Its target is not known. This record belongs to a study of metastatic and nonmetastatic thyroid tumors. As for the study in general: Comparative analysis of repertoires was undertaken across blood and tumor or nodule tissue obtained from malignant and benign thyroid patients.

There were no patients who had received any treatment before thyroid surgery. TCRdb used MiXCR to call clones anew from the PCR reads. The sample consists of 20,000 to 25,000 clones, 22% of them appearing once. The CDR3 length is 16 residues. CDR1 and CDR2 (germline): SGHRS, YFSETQ. J lost 0 bases, V lost 3 bases, and 4 bases had no gene match. Findings and limits, study-wide: Significantly greater TCR beta diversity was reportedly found in malignant thyroid tumors than in benign nodules (in blood and tumor).

This chain links TRBV5-1 with TRBJ2-1; 9 bases are shared with TRBD2. The clonotype was recovered from a female donor with papillary thyroid cancer or a benign thyroid nodule (not recorded which). Some clones in this sample may be carry-over from other donors' samples. Sequenced sample: tumor tissue. CDR3 amino acids: CASSSLAGSSYNEQFF. The CDR3 DNA follows: TGCGCCAGCAGCTCCCTAGCGGGGTCCTCCTACAATGAGCAGTTCTTC.